This TCR beta chain originates from a study of blood T cells in healthy people across ages (dated by TCRdb to 2014 to 2015). Regarding the study in general: In model experiments, template switching captured roughly one uniquely barcoded TCR beta cDNA molecule for every two T cells. Using deep sequencing normalized with unique cDNA molecular identifiers, the study measured how TCR beta repertoire diversity changes with age. The donors were split into four age groups: young (average about 15 years), middle-aged (roughly 40), aged (roughly 60) and long-lived (82). To avoid experimental bias, donors of different ages were randomly spread across the sequencing lanes. Using the same blood draw, the study looked at two additional independent replicas of 1 million unique cDNA reads for two donors, one aged 18 to 29 and the other aged 80 or older.

This clonotype has a count of ten or more. Its antigen is currently not known. No base quality information exists; no much larger clone differs at one position. Results the study describes overall, beyond this receptor: Compared with the aged group, the long-lived group had more naive CD4+ T cells, fewer expanded clones and increased TCR diversity, a pattern suggesting age selection. Observed TCR beta diversity per million T cells fell roughly linearly with age, and a significant reduction was already apparent by age about 38. Because the CMV infection status of the donors was unknown, age-related changes in expanded clonotypes may potentially have been confounded. Estimates of total diversity from one million sequenced T cells were regarded as lower bounds and underestimates. Observed TCR beta diversity correlated strongly with the percentage of naive T cells measured by flow cytometry. Bulk unsorted PBMC profiling prevented conclusive comparison of naive and antigen-experienced compartments.

To prepare the library, 5' RACE was applied. For sequencing, an Illumina HiSeq 2500 was employed. A second PCR of roughly 6 to 11 cycles was run with a J-beta primer mix and a sample-barcoded 5' primer. A template-switch 5' adaptor carrying 12 random nucleotides introduced a unique molecular identifier onto each TCR beta cDNA molecule. Each sample yielded at least 3 million CDR3-containing paired-end reads. The Mint cDNA synthesis kit, primed by a TRBC-specific oligonucleotide, was used to synthesize first-strand cDNA from all RNA. Following uracil-DNA glycosylase treatment, all cDNA underwent a first 18-cycle PCR with the universal primers M1SS and BC2_uni_R. The authors processed their data as follows. For normalization, 1 million high-quality reads were randomly selected from each sample, with every read carrying a distinct molecular identifier. Reads with shared molecular identifiers were discarded instead of being binned into consensus sequences. MiTCR, run with a Q25 quality threshold and the strictest error-elimination algorithm, handled CDR3 identification, clonotype clustering and error correction. Lower-bound total TCR beta diversity was estimated with a nonparametric unseen species model using Euler transformation. The public reads were run again by TCRdb, first through fastp at Q25 and then through MiXCR, and only productive beta chains were kept. All rows with the same CDR3 protein become a single entry with the most common DNA and genes. The authors' filters were not applied to this entry. The sample profile shows some 1.7 million distinct CDR3 sequences; about 28% of them were found once. The ten largest clones capture 7.7% of the sample.

V is clipped by 1 base and J by 4 bases, and the sequence between their germline boundaries is 5 bases long. Counted from cysteine to phenylalanine, this CDR3 has 13 amino acids. The CDR3 DNA has 39 bases and is translated from base 1. The approximately 40 donors, aged roughly 6 to 95 years, were systemically healthy Caucasian individuals from Russia. Each donor gave roughly 9 milliliters of peripheral blood, drawn into EDTA-treated Vacutainer tubes. Ficoll-Paque density-gradient centrifugation was used to isolate PBMCs, with at least 6.5 million per sample. Trizol reagent was used to extract total RNA from the PBMCs, yielding at least 6 micrograms per sample. For every donor, an aliquot of PBMCs went through flow cytometry to measure the percentages of naive CD45RAhigh/CD27high T cells.

The source material was blood. The chain is encoded by TRBV12-3 or TRBV12-4 joined to TRBJ2-1, with the D gene uncertain. This TCR was recovered from a woman aged 25 to 45 in good health. The CDR3 region: CASSLVKYNEQFF. Here is the DNA: TGTGCCAGCAGTTTAGTAAAGTACAATGAGCAGTTCTTC.